This entry features one TCR beta chain sequence. Antigen: not known. Then a second PCR, running roughly 7 to 11 cycles, was carried out with a sample-barcoded 5' primer and a J-beta primer mix. TCRdb ran MiXCR on the 5' RACE reads and lists one entry per CDR3 protein. This sample has 1.5 million to 2 million distinct CDR3 sequences; 28% occur once, and the top ten carry about 8%. In each sample, at least 7 million PBMCs were isolated. This sample stems from a study of blood T cells in healthy people across ages. Study outcomes and limitations: Investigators treated diversity estimates from one million T cells as underestimates.

CDR1 is KGHDR, CDR2 SFDVKD, per germline. This CDR3 region has 14 residues. Trimming cost V 0 bases and J 2 bases, with 6 bases left between them. Sequenced sample: blood. The clonotype originates from a woman aged 25 to 39 in good health. The chain carries TRBV24-1 and TRBJ1-2, with no clear D. CDR3: CATSDLGVNYGYTF. The CDR3 DNA reads as TGTGCCACCAGTGATTTGGGTGTAAACTATGGCTACACCTTC.